The present TCR beta chain was sequenced within a study of cytomegalovirus exposure and HLA in healthy donors. Study-level background: Later, an analysis reported that the 120 or so validation repertoires had used the same platform as the roughly 660 first-cohort repertoires. Findings and limits, study-wide: It was 150 to 200 TCR beta chains that were listed as cytomegalovirus-associated. Among TCR sequences, most were rare, though some public TCRs appeared in many donors.

Only in-frame clones appear in the TCRdb table, and some are missing; sequencing was by immunoSEQ multiplex PCR. The table includes around 180,000 clones, approximately 84% detected once. Note on this clone: Its antigen is undetermined.

From the roughly 110-subject validation cohort, which was separate from the approximately 670-subject first cohort, the donors were drawn. The CDR3 is made up of 15 amino acids. CDR1 is KGHSH and CDR2 is LQKENI in the germline V gene. V was shortened by 3 bases and J by 2 bases, with 12 bases between the two germline ends. This receptor was obtained from a man between 18 and 35 years old in good health and CMV-seropositive. The chain uses TRBV18 and TRBJ2-3; tentative D call: TRBD2 (6 bases). The sample was PBMCs. The CDR3 reads CASSPPGRSTDTQYF. CDR3 coding DNA: TGTGCCAGCTCACCCCCTGGGAGGTCCACAGATACGCAGTATTTT. The entire variable domain, with the rest obtained from reference TRBV18 and TRBJ2-3, is as follows: NAGVMQNPRHLVRRRGQEARLRCSPMKGHSHVYWYRQLPEEGLKFMVYLQKENIIDESGMPKERFSAEFPKEGPSILRIQQVVRGDSAAYFCASSPPGRSTDTQYFGPGTRLTVL.